This T cell receptor beta chain was captured in a study of a mutant IDH1 vaccine in newly diagnosed glioma. Study summary: Investigators started vaccination 4-6 weeks after radiotherapy alone, or with temozolomide cycles. Patients arrived already treated with radiotherapy, temozolomide, or both, most having had both. Overall study findings and caveats: Vaccine-induced immune responses were detected in 85% to 95% of patients.

As to time point: week 47, end of study. Vaccine doses each comprised 300 ug of mutant IDH1 20-mer peptide, with topical imiquimod. The study enrolled donors with new WHO grade 3 or 4 IDH1-mutant, ATRX-lost astrocytomas. Clones were read by immunoSEQ multiplex PCR, and TCRdb kept only the in-frame ones, dropping some. Counted here are 30,000 or so clones, approximately 89% occurring once; the ten biggest clones make up about 2.2%. V gave up 3 bases and J gave up 2 bases; unmatched junction bases: 7. Germline CDR1 reads MGHRA; CDR2 reads YSYEKL. The CDR3 spans 17 residues. A note on this clone: Its antigen is undetermined.

This TCR was recovered from a man aged 35 to 55 with glioma. The material was PBMCs, obtained from a glioma patient whose treatment included an IDH1 peptide vaccine. This chain connects TRBV4-1 to TRBJ2-1; 10 bases map to TRBD1. CDR3 protein: CASSQRLGQGAYNEQFF. The DNA of the CDR3 is TGCGCCAGCAGCCAGAGGCTCGGACAGGGGGCCTACAATGAGCAGTTCTTC.